This T cell receptor beta chain is drawn from a study of T cell repertoires in cytomegalovirus infection. Across the study: CMV infection plus the matching HLA type was flagged by public TCR beta signatures. Regarding the study as a whole: In two of eight donors, the top clonotype was HLA-C-restricted CMV-specific.

From the reads, TCRdb called clonotypes with MiXCR, one entry per CDR3 protein. The sample shows around 900,000 distinct CDR3 sequences, around 32% of them seen only once. The table lists this clonotype with a few counts. Its antigen is undetermined. Germline CDR1 reads LNHDA; CDR2 reads SQIVND (reference sequence). V was shortened by 7 bases and J by 5 bases, with 5 bases between the two germline ends. The CDR3 extends over 10 amino acids. This clonotype originated in a human donor in good health (CMV status not recorded). Some clones in this sample may be carry-over from other donors' samples. Sequenced here: cultured CD8+ T cells from PBMCs, sampled from culture after CMV antigen stimulation. This chain uses TRBV19 with TRBJ1-2; the D is unclear. Written as DNA, the CDR3 is TGTGCCAGTACCGGATATGGCTACACCTTC. Its protein is CASTGYGYTF.